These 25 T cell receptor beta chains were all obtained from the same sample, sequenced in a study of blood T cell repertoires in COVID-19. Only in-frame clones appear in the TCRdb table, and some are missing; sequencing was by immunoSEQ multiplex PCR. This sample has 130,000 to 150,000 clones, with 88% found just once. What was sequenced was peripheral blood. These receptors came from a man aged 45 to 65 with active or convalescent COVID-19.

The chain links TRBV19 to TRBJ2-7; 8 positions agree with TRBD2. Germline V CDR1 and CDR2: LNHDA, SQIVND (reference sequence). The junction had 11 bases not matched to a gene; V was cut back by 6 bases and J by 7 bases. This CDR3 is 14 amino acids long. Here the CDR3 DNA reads TGTGCCAGTAGACCCGGGAGGGCCTCTAGGGAGCAGTACTTC. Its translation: CASRPGRASREQYF.

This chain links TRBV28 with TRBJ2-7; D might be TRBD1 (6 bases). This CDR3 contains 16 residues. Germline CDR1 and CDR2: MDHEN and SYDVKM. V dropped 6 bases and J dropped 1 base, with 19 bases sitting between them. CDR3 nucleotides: TGTGCCAGCAGACTCGCCCCCGGACAGAATTCCTACGAGCAGTACTTC. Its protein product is CASRLAPGQNSYEQYF. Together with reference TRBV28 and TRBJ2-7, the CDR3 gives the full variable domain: DVKVTQSSRYLVKRTGEKVFLECVQDMDHENMFWYRQDPGLGLRLIYFSYDVKMKEKGDIPEGYSVSREKKERFSLILESASTNQTSMYLCASRLAPGQNSYEQYFGPGTRLTVT.

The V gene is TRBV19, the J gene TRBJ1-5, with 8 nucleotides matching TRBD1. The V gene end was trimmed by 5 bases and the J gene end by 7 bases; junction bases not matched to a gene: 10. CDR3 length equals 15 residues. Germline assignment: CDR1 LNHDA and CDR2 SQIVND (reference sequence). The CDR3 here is CASSLMGQVRQPQHF. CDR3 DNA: TGTGCCAGTAGTCTGATGGGACAGGTCAGGCAGCCCCAGCATTTT.

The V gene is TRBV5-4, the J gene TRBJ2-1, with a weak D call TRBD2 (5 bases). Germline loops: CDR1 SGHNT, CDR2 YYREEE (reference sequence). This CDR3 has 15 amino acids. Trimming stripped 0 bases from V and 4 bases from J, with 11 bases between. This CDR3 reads CASSLEDPGYNEQFF. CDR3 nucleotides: TGTGCCAGCAGCTTGGAGGACCCGGGGTACAATGAGCAGTTCTTC. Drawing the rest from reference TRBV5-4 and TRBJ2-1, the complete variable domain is ETGVTQSPTHLIKTRGQQVTLRCSSQSGHNTVSWYQQALGQGPQFIFQYYREEENGRGNFPPRFSGLQFPNYSSELNVNALELDDSALYLCASSLEDPGYNEQFFGPGTRLTVL.

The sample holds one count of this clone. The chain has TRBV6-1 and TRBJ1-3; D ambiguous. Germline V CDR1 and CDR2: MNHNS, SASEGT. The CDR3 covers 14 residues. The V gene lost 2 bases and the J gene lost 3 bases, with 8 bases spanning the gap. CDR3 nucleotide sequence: TGTGCCAGCAGTGAACCGTTCCGTGGAAACACCATATATTTT. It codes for CASSEPFRGNTIYF.

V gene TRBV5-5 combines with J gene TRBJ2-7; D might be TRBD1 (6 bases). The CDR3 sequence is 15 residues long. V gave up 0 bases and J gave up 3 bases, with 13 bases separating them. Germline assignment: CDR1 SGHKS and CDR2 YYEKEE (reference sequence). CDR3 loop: CASSLAPGADYEQYF. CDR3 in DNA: TGTGCCAGCAGCTTGGCCCCAGGGGCGGACTACGAGCAGTACTTC.

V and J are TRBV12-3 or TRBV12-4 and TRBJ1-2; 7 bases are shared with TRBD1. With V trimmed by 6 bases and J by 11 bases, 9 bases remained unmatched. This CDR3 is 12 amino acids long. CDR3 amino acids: CASSPVGTVYTF. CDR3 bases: TGTGCCAGCAGCCCGGTGGGGACAGTTTACACCTTC.

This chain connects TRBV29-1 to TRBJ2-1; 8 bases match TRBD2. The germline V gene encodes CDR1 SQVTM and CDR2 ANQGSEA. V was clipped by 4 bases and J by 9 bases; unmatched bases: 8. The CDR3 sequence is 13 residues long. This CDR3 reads CSVAGRALFEQFF. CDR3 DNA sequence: TGCAGCGTTGCCGGGAGGGCCTTGTTTGAGCAGTTCTTC.

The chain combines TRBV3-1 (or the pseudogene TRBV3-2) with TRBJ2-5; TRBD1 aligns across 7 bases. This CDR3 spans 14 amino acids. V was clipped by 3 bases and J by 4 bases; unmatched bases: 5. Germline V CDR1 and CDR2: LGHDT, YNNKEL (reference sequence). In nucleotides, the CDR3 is TGTGCCAGCAGCCACGACCGGGACAGAGAGACCCAGTACTTC. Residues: CASSHDRDRETQYF.

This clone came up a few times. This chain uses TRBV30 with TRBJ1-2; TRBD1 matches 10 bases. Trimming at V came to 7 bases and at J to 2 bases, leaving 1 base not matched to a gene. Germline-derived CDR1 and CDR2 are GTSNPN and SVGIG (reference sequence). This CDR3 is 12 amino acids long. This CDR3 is CALTGGNYGYTF. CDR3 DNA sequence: TGTGCCTTGACAGGGGGCAACTATGGCTACACCTTC.

The CDR3 spells CASSTFQGGSPLHF. CDR3 DNA: TGTGCCAGCAGCACATTCCAGGGAGGATCACCCCTCCACTTT. J is TRBJ1-6 and V is TRBV28, with D possibly matching TRBD1 (5 bases). Deletions cut 6 bases from V and 10 bases from J, with 16 bases between. The CDR3 is 14 amino acids. Germline values: CDR1 MDHEN, CDR2 SYDVKM.

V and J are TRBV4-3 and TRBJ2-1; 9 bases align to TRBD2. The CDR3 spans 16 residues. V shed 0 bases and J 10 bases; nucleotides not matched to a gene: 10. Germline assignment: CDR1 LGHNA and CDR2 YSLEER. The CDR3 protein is CASSQDPAGGPTEQFF. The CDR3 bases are TGCGCCAGCAGCCAAGACCCGGCGGGAGGGCCCACGGAGCAGTTCTTC.

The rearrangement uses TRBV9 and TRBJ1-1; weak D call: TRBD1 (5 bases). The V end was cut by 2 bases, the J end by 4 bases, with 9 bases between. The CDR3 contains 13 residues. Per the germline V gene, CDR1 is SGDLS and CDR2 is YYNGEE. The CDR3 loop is CASSVTGGTEAFF. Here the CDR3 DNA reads TGTGCCAGCAGCGTTACGGGGGGCACTGAAGCTTTCTTT.

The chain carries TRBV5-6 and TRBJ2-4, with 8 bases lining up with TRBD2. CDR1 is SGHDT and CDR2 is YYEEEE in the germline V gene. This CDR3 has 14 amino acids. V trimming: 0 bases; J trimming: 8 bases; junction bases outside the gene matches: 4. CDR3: CASSLARGGDIQYF. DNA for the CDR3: TGTGCCAGCAGCTTGGCCCGGGGGGGAGACATTCAGTACTTC.

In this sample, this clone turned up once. The CDR3 bases are TGTGCCAGCAGCGCCGGGGACAGGGGCTCTGGAAACACCATATATTTT. Its translation is CASSAGDRGSGNTIYF. The rearrangement uses TRBV9 and TRBJ1-3; 10 bases agree with TRBD1. The CDR3 consists of 16 residues. V shed 3 bases and J 0 bases; nucleotides not matched to a gene: 3. The germline CDR1 and CDR2 sequences are SGDLS and YYNGEE.

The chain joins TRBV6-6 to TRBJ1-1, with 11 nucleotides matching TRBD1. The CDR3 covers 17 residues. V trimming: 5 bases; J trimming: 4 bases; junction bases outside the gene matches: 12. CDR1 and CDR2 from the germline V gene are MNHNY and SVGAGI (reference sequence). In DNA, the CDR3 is TGTGCCAGCAGTCACGGACAGGGGGCCTCCCGGGGCACTGAAGCTTTCTTT. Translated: CASSHGQGASRGTEAFF.

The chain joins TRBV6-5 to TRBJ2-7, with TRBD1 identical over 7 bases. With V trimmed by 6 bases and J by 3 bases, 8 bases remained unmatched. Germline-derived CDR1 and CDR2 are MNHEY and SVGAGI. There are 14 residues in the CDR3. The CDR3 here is CASSHGDRDYEQYF. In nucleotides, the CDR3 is TGTGCCAGCAGCCACGGGGACAGAGACTACGAGCAGTACTTC.

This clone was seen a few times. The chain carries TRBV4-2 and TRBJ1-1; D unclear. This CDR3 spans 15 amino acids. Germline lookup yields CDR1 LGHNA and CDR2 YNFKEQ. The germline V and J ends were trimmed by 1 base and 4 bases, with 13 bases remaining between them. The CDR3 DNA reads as TGTGCCAGCAGCCAAGCAGAACAATCGGGCACTGAAGCTTTCTTT. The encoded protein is CASSQAEQSGTEAFF.

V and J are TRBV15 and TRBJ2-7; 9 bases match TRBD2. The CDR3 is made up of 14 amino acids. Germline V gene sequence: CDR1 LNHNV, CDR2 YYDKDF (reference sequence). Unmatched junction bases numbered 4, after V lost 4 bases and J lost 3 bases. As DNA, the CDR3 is TGTGCCACCAGCACACGTAGCGGGGGCTACGAGCAGTACTTC. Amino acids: CATSTRSGGYEQYF.

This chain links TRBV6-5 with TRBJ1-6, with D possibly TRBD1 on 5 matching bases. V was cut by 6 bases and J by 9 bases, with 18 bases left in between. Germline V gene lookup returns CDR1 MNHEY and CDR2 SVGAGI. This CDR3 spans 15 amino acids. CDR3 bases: TGTGCCAGCAGGCCTACTGGACAACATGGTTCACCCCTCCACTTT. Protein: CASRPTGQHGSPLHF.

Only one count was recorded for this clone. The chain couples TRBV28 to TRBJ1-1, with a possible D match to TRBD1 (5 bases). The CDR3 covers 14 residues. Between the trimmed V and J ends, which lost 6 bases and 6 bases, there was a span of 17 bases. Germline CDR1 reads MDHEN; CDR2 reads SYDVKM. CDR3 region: CASRLSGLVAEAFF. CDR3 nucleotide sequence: TGTGCCAGCAGGCTCTCGGGACTTGTCGCTGAAGCTTTCTTT.

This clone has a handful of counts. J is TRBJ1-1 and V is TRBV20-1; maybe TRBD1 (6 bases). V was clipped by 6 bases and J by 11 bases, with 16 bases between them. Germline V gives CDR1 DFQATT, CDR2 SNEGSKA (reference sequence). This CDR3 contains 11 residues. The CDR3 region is CSAQDRLRAFF. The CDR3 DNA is TGCAGTGCCCAAGACAGGTTACGGGCTTTCTTT.

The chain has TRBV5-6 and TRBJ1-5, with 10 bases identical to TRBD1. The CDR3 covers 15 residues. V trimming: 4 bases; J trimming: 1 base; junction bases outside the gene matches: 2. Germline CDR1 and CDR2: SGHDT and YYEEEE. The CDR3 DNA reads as TGTGCCAGCAGCCCGGACAGGGGGAGCAATCAGCCCCAGCATTTT. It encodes CASSPDRGSNQPQHF.

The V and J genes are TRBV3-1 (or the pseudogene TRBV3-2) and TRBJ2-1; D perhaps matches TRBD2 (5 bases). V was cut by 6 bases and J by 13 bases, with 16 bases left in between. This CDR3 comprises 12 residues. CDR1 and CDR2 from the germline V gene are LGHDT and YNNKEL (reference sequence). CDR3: CASSTNSGIQFF. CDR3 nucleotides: TGTGCCAGCAGTACCAACAGCGGTATCCAGTTCTTC.

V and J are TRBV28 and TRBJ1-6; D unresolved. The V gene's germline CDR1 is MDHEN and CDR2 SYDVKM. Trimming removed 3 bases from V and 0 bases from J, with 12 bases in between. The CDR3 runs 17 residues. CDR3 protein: CASSLTAASSYNSPLHF. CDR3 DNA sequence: TGTGCCAGCAGTTTGACGGCGGCCAGCTCCTATAATTCACCCCTCCACTTT.